This entry lists 11 T cell receptor beta chains sequenced from one sample in a study of T cells in Graves' hyperthyroidism and ophthalmopathy. It was RNA transcripts that yielded the amplified TCR beta CDR3 regions. A set of HTBI primers served as the primers for a first-round RT-PCR of the TCR CDR3. TCRdb processed the multiplex PCR reads anew with MiXCR; each CDR3 protein has one entry. The sample records around 520,000 distinct CDR3 sequences, 13% to 15% being singletons. Sequencing used blood. These receptors came from a woman under 30 with Graves' hyperthyroidism.

The sample holds many counts of this clonotype. This rearrangement joins TRBV12-3 or TRBV12-4 to TRBJ2-1; weak D call: TRBD2 (6 bases). Trimming left V 2 bases short and J 5 bases short, with 10 bases between. This CDR3 region has 14 residues. Written as DNA, the CDR3 is TGTGCCAGCAGTTTATCCTGGACTAACAATGAGCAGTTCTTC. As protein: CASSLSWTNNEQFF.

The rearrangement links TRBV7-9 to TRBJ2-1; D call uncertain. V lost 4 bases to trimming and J lost 9 bases, with 19 bases between them. CDR1 is SEHNR and CDR2 is FQNEAQ in the germline V gene (reference sequence). The CDR3 sequence is 15 residues long. The CDR3 DNA is TGTGCCAGCAGCTCCCTGGACCCAATACAAAGTGAGCAGTTCTTC. Protein: CASSSLDPIQSEQFF. The whole variable domain, filled in from reference TRBV7-9 and TRBJ2-1, reads DTGVSQNPRHKITKRGQNVTFRCDPISEHNRLYWYRQTLGQGPEFLTYFQNEAQLEKSRLLSDRFSAERPKGSFSTLEIQRTEQGDSAMYLCASSSLDPIQSEQFFGPGTRLTVL.

This clonotype was seen many times. The chain is built from TRBV11-2 and TRBJ2-3, with TRBD1 matching over 8 bases. The V gene's germline CDR1 is SGHAT and CDR2 FQNNGV. V shed 5 bases, J shed 4 bases, and the junction held 8 bases outside the gene matches. The CDR3 has 15 amino acids. CDR3 coding DNA: TGTGCCAGCAGCCGCACAGGGGGACTCCCAGATACGCAGTATTTT. Its translation is CASSRTGGLPDTQYF. Drawing the rest from reference TRBV11-2 and TRBJ2-3, the complete variable domain is EAGVAQSPRYKIIEKRQSVAFWCNPISGHATLYWYQQILGQGPKLLIQFQNNGVVDDSQLPKDRFSAERLKGVDSTLKIQPAKLEDSAVYLCASSRTGGLPDTQYFGPGTRLTVL.

This clonotype was counted ten times or more. J is TRBJ2-2 and V is TRBV5-1, with a possible D match to TRBD1 (5 bases). This CDR3 spans 14 amino acids. The ends were cut back, 0 bases at V and 5 bases at J, with 8 bases in the middle. Germline CDR1 reads SGHRS; CDR2 reads YFSETQ. In DNA form, the CDR3 reads TGCGCCAGCAGCTTGGTAGGGGAAACCGGGGAGCTGTTTTTT. Protein: CASSLVGETGELFF. Full variable domain (rest looked up from reference TRBV5-1 and TRBJ2-2): KAGVTQTPRYLIKTRGQQVTLSCSPISGHRSVSWYQQTPGQGLQFLFEYFSETQRNKGNFPGRFSGRQFSNSRSEMNVSTLELGDSALYLCASSLVGETGELFFGEGSRLTVL.

This clonotype was seen a few times. The J gene is TRBJ2-1, the V gene TRBV2, with TRBD2 matching 13 bases. The trim removed 6 bases at V and 6 bases at J, leaving 5 bases unmatched. The germline CDR1 and CDR2 sequences are SNHLY and FYNNEI. There are 15 residues in the CDR3. CDR3 sequence reads: CASRGTSGAVNEQFF. As DNA, the CDR3 is TGTGCCAGCAGGGGGACTAGCGGGGCTGTCAATGAGCAGTTCTTC.

The sample holds many counts of this clonotype. The chain links TRBV5-1 to TRBJ2-7, with D possibly being TRBD2 (5 bases). V shed 4 bases and J shed 0 bases, with 11 bases lying between them. Germline-derived CDR1 and CDR2 are SGHRS and YFSETQ. This CDR3 region has 14 residues. CDR3 nucleotides: TGCGCCAGCAGCGGCAGCGGTATCTCCTACGAGCAGTACTTC. Translating it yields CASSGSGISYEQYF.

The V gene is TRBV20-1, the J gene TRBJ2-7; 8 bases line up with TRBD1. J was trimmed by 7 bases and V by 4 bases; bases with no gene match: 15. This CDR3 is built from 15 residues. Germline V gives CDR1 DFQATT, CDR2 SNEGSKA (reference sequence). The CDR3 DNA is TGCAGTGCTACGGTCCGAGGACAGGGCCTTTTGGAGCAGTACTTC. Its protein is CSATVRGQGLLEQYF.

Many counts were recorded for this clonotype. The chain carries TRBV5-6 and TRBJ1-3; D call uncertain. The V gene lost 6 bases and the J gene lost 4 bases, with 17 bases spanning the gap. Germline loops: CDR1 SGHDT, CDR2 YYEEEE. This CDR3 has 15 amino acids. The CDR3 sequence: CASNDDRGGGNTIYF. The CDR3 DNA reads as TGTGCCAGCAACGACGACCGAGGAGGCGGAAACACCATATATTTT.

This clonotype showed up many times. This chain joins TRBV6-6 and TRBJ1-1; no definite D call. CDR1 and CDR2 from the germline V gene are MNHNY and SVGAGI (reference sequence). Trimming took off 2 bases at V and 11 bases at J, with 9 bases between the two ends. The CDR3 length is 11 residues. The CDR3 bases are TGTGCCAGCAGTTACGTGGGGAGGGCTTTCTTT. Residues: CASSYVGRAFF.

This clonotype was picked up many times. The J gene is TRBJ2-7, the V gene TRBV18; TRBD2 matches at 7 bases. The CDR3 contains 15 residues. V shed 3 bases, J shed 3 bases, and the junction held 8 bases outside the gene matches. Germline V gene sequence: CDR1 KGHSH, CDR2 LQKENI. CDR3 residues: CASSPIRASGYEQYV. The DNA of the CDR3 is TGTGCCAGCTCACCTATACGGGCTAGCGGCTACGAGCAGTACGTC.

This clonotype was counted ten times or more. The chain uses TRBV20-1 and TRBJ2-7; D may be TRBD1 (6 bases). The CDR3 is 12 amino acids. The germline V and J ends were trimmed by 6 bases and 5 bases, with 14 bases remaining between them. Germline values: CDR1 DFQATT, CDR2 SNEGSKA (reference sequence). Written as DNA, the CDR3 is TGCAGTGCCTACACAGGGATTAACGAGCAGTACTTC. Translating gives CSAYTGINEQYF.